A selection of T cell receptor beta chains follows, all from one sample in a study of T cell responses to AZD1222 COVID-19 vaccine. The assay was immunoSEQ multiplex PCR, and TCRdb's table has in-frame clones only and misses some. The repertoire holds fewer than 110,000 clones, about nine tenths seen once, with around 4.4% in the top ten. The sequencing used peripheral blood, collected on day 0 of AZD1222 vaccination. The receptors originated from an adult in good health. Each CDR3 is given with its conserved first and last residue. D genes are given only for firm matches. A clone size is listed for some rows: how often the clone was seen (once, few, many), or a class if it is expanded.

v_gene	j_gene	abundance	d_gene	CDR3aa	CDR3nt
TRBV27	TRBJ1-2	once	-	CASSFQGDYGYTF	TGTGCCAGCAGTTTTCAGGGCGACTATGGCTACACCTTC
TRBV3-1/TRBV3-2	TRBJ1-1	-	-	CASRHFGQNTEAFF	TGTGCCAGCAGGCATTTCGGGCAGAACACTGAAGCTTTCTTT
TRBV19	TRBJ1-5	-	-	CASNSNQPQHF	TGTGCCAGTAACAGCAATCAGCCCCAGCATTTT
TRBV7-8	TRBJ1-1	-	-	CASSPSNGMNTEAFF	TGTGCCAGCAGCCCGAGCAACGGGATGAACACTGAAGCTTTCTTT
TRBV2	TRBJ2-6	-	-	CASSYFSGANVLTF	TGTGCCAGCAGTTATTTCTCTGGGGCCAACGTCCTGACTTTC
TRBV11-1	TRBJ1-1	-	-	CASSQVRGNTEAFF	TGTGCCAGCAGCCAAGTCCGGGGAAACACTGAAGCTTTCTTT
TRBV6-1	TRBJ1-1	-	-	CASSEISREAEAFF	TGTGCCAGCAGTGAGATATCCAGGGAGGCTGAAGCTTTCTTT
TRBV4-3	TRBJ2-1	once	-	CASSQDIGARAYNEQFF	TGCGCCAGCAGCCAAGACATAGGGGCTAGGGCCTACAATGAGCAGTTCTTC
TRBV27	TRBJ1-6	-	-	CASSQINSPLHF	TGTGCCAGCTCACAAATAAATTCACCCCTCCACTTT
TRBV3-1/TRBV3-2	TRBJ2-3	-	-	CASSHSPSTDTQYF	TGTGCCAGCAGTCATAGTCCAAGCACAGATACGCAGTATTTT
TRBV18	TRBJ1-1	-	-	CASSSILNTEAFF	TGTGCCAGCTCATCTATCTTGAACACTGAAGCTTTCTTT
TRBV15	TRBJ1-1	-	-	CATSRDWRGWNTEAFF	TGTGCCACCAGCAGAGATTGGCGCGGATGGAACACTGAAGCTTTCTTT
TRBV24-1	TRBJ2-3	-	-	CATSAKGEGTDTQYF	TGTGCCACCAGTGCAAAGGGGGAAGGCACAGATACGCAGTATTTT
TRBV19	TRBJ2-1	-	TRBD2	CASRETSGSFNEQFF	TGTGCCAGTAGGGAAACTAGCGGGAGCTTCAATGAGCAGTTCTTC
TRBV27	TRBJ1-5	-	-	CASSSVEGQPQHF	TGTGCCAGCAGTTCGGTAGAAGGACAGCCCCAGCATTTT
TRBV5-1	TRBJ1-4	-	-	CASSALPGGLWSDEKLFF	TGCGCCAGCAGCGCACTCCCGGGGGGCTTGTGGTCTGATGAAAAACTGTTTTTT
TRBV14	TRBJ2-5	once	-	CASSRGVKETQYF	TGTGCCAGCAGCCGCGGAGTGAAAGAGACCCAGTACTTC
TRBV11-1	TRBJ2-5	-	TRBD2	CASSFKRLAADETQYF	TGTGCCAGCAGCTTCAAGAGACTAGCAGCTGATGAGACCCAGTACTTC
TRBV19	TRBJ1-5	-	TRBD1	CASSAPGQGGNQPQHF	TGTGCCAGTAGTGCCCCGGGACAGGGAGGCAATCAGCCCCAGCATTTT
TRBV6-5	TRBJ2-7	-	-	CASIRPGSREQYF	TGTGCCAGCATCCGACCGGGATCCCGCGAGCAGTACTTC
TRBV19	TRBJ1-1	-	-	CASNPGQNTEAFF	TGTGCCAGTAACCCCGGGCAGAACACTGAAGCTTTCTTT
TRBV4-1	TRBJ1-5	few	-	CASSITLNRVSNQPQHF	TGCGCCAGCAGCATCACTCTCAACAGGGTTAGCAATCAGCCCCAGCATTTT
TRBV18	TRBJ1-6	-	-	CASSPVGSPLHF	TGTGCCAGCTCACCAGTAGGTTCACCCCTCCACTTT
TRBV18	TRBJ2-1	few	TRBD2	CASSPEAGGGHEQFF	TGTGCCAGCTCACCAGAAGCGGGGGGCGGACATGAGCAGTTCTTC
TRBV3-1/TRBV3-2	TRBJ1-1	-	-	CASSQDQVTLMNTEAFF	TGTGCCAGCAGCCAAGATCAAGTCACACTAATGAACACTGAAGCTTTCTTT
TRBV18	TRBJ2-2	-	-	CASFANTGELFF	TGTGCCAGCTTTGCGAACACCGGGGAGCTGTTTTTT
TRBV27	TRBJ2-5	-	TRBD2	CASRTQKTSEREETQYF	TGTGCCAGCAGAACCCAAAAAACTAGCGAAAGGGAAGAGACCCAGTACTTC
TRBV30	TRBJ1-1	-	-	CAWSSGYEAFF	TGTGCCTGGAGTTCGGGATATGAAGCTTTCTTT
TRBV28	TRBJ1-4	-	TRBD1	CASSPTTGVREKLFF	TGTGCCAGCAGTCCCACGACAGGGGTGAGAGAAAAACTGTTTTTT
TRBV12-3/TRBV12-4	TRBJ1-1	-	-	CASRRAADTEAFF	TGTGCCAGCAGGCGGGCAGCGGATACTGAAGCTTTCTTT
TRBV7-2	TRBJ1-2	-	TRBD1	CASSLRGTGVNYGYTF	TGTGCCAGCAGCTTGCGTGGGACAGGGGTCAACTATGGCTACACCTTC
TRBV7-6	TRBJ2-3	-	-	CASSFSSPPTDTQYF	TGTGCCAGCAGCTTCAGCTCGCCTCCAACAGATACGCAGTATTTT
TRBV4-3	TRBJ1-2	-	-	CASSQDQPSNRAGYTF	TGCGCCAGCAGCCAAGATCAGCCGTCGAACAGGGCTGGCTACACCTTC
TRBV27	TRBJ1-2	once	TRBD1	CASSLLRQGVSYGYTF	TGTGCCAGCAGTTTATTACGACAGGGGGTCTCCTATGGCTACACCTTC
TRBV19	TRBJ1-5	-	-	CASQSLDQPQHF	TGTGCCAGTCAAAGTCTTGATCAGCCCCAGCATTTT
TRBV2	TRBJ2-1	-	TRBD1	CASREDRGQFYEQFF	TGTGCCAGCAGGGAGGACAGGGGGCAGTTCTATGAGCAGTTCTTC
TRBV5-6	TRBJ2-7	-	TRBD1	CASSASGTGGYEQYF	TGTGCCAGCAGCGCCTCCGGGACAGGTGGCTACGAGCAGTACTTC
TRBV28	TRBJ1-5	-	-	CASTIGGGDYQPQHF	TGTGCCAGCACTATCGGGGGTGGGGATTATCAGCCCCAGCATTTT
TRBV7-9	TRBJ2-2	few	-	CARQDAGELFF	TGTGCCCGACAGGACGCCGGGGAGCTGTTTTTT
TRBV7-7	TRBJ2-1	-	-	CASAQVAGAYNEQFF	TGTGCCAGCGCGCAGGTGGCGGGGGCGTACAATGAGCAGTTCTTC
TRBV5-5	TRBJ2-3	-	TRBD2	CASSLRLAAGTDTQYF	TGTGCCAGCAGCCTCCGACTAGCGGCGGGCACAGATACGCAGTATTTT
TRBV15	TRBJ1-1	-	-	CATSTDPGRATMNTEAFF	TGTGCCACCAGCACCGATCCTGGACGGGCAACCATGAACACTGAAGCTTTCTTT
TRBV7-8	TRBJ1-5	-	TRBD1	CASSLSGRTGGPVPQHF	TGTGCCAGCAGCTTATCAGGACGGACAGGGGGCCCGGTGCCCCAGCATTTT
TRBV18	TRBJ1-1	-	-	CASSPLVENEAFF	TGTGCCAGCTCACCACTAGTGGAGAATGAAGCTTTCTTT
TRBV18	TRBJ1-2	-	-	CASSPDHAVGYTF	TGTGCCAGCTCACCGGACCATGCGGTAGGCTACACCTTC
TRBV6-5	TRBJ2-5	-	TRBD1	CASSTGGQETQYF	TGTGCCAGCAGTACAGGGGGCCAAGAGACCCAGTACTTC
TRBV19	TRBJ1-5	-	-	CASKQYSNQPQHF	TGTGCCAGTAAGCAATATAGCAATCAGCCCCAGCATTTT
TRBV5-1	TRBJ1-2	-	TRBD1	CASSWDRAGGYTF	TGCGCCAGCAGCTGGGACAGGGCGGGTGGCTACACCTTC
TRBV30	TRBJ1-1	-	-	CACGGPSSPTEAFF	TGTGCCTGCGGAGGCCCCTCATCGCCCACTGAAGCTTTCTTT